This T cell receptor beta chain was recovered during a study of T cell changes during pregnancy in multiple sclerosis. Only in-frame clones appear in the TCRdb table, and some are missing; sequencing was by immunoSEQ multiplex PCR. The repertoire includes about 100,000 clones, around 90% of them detected once, and about 2.9% sits in the top ten. The specimen comprised peripheral blood, sampled in the second trimester of pregnancy. The sequence came from a female donor with multiple sclerosis, enrolled in a pregnancy study.

CDR3 DNA sequence: TGCGCCAGCAGCCCTGTCCCGGGACAGGCCCAGGGAGCTTTCTTT. Its translation is CASSPVPGQAQGAFF. The gene calls are TRBV5-1 and TRBJ1-1; 8 bases match TRBD1. The V segment lost 4 bases and the J segment 10 bases; nucleotides outside the gene matches: 15. Germline V CDR1 and CDR2: SGHRS, YFSETQ. The CDR3 is made up of 15 amino acids.